This TCR beta chain was recovered during a study of beta chain features in type 1 diabetes. Overall study results and limits: Shortening that was moderate but significant affected the TCRB CDR3s of Type 1 diabetes patients in all four CD4+ subsets.

A remark on this clone: Its antigen is currently unknown.

Expressed TCRB transcripts were sequenced because the entire RNA isolate underwent reverse transcription. Sequencing was performed with immunoSEQ multiplex PCR; in TCRdb, only in-frame clones are kept and a portion is missing. Here the sample spans roughly 220,000 clones, 15% to 20% being singletons. This CDR3 region has 14 residues. CDR1 SGHTA and CDR2 FQGNSA come from the germline V gene. With 5 bases clipped from V and 7 bases from J, the junction kept 8 bases outside the gene matches. This clonotype was obtained from a man aged 25-45 years with type 1 diabetes. The sequenced sample was naive CD4+ T cells from blood. The gene calls are TRBV7-2 and TRBJ1-2; 9 bases agree with TRBD1. CDR3: CASSSGTGLAGYTF. DNA of the CDR3: TGTGCCAGCAGCAGTGGGACAGGGCTTGCTGGCTACACCTTC.